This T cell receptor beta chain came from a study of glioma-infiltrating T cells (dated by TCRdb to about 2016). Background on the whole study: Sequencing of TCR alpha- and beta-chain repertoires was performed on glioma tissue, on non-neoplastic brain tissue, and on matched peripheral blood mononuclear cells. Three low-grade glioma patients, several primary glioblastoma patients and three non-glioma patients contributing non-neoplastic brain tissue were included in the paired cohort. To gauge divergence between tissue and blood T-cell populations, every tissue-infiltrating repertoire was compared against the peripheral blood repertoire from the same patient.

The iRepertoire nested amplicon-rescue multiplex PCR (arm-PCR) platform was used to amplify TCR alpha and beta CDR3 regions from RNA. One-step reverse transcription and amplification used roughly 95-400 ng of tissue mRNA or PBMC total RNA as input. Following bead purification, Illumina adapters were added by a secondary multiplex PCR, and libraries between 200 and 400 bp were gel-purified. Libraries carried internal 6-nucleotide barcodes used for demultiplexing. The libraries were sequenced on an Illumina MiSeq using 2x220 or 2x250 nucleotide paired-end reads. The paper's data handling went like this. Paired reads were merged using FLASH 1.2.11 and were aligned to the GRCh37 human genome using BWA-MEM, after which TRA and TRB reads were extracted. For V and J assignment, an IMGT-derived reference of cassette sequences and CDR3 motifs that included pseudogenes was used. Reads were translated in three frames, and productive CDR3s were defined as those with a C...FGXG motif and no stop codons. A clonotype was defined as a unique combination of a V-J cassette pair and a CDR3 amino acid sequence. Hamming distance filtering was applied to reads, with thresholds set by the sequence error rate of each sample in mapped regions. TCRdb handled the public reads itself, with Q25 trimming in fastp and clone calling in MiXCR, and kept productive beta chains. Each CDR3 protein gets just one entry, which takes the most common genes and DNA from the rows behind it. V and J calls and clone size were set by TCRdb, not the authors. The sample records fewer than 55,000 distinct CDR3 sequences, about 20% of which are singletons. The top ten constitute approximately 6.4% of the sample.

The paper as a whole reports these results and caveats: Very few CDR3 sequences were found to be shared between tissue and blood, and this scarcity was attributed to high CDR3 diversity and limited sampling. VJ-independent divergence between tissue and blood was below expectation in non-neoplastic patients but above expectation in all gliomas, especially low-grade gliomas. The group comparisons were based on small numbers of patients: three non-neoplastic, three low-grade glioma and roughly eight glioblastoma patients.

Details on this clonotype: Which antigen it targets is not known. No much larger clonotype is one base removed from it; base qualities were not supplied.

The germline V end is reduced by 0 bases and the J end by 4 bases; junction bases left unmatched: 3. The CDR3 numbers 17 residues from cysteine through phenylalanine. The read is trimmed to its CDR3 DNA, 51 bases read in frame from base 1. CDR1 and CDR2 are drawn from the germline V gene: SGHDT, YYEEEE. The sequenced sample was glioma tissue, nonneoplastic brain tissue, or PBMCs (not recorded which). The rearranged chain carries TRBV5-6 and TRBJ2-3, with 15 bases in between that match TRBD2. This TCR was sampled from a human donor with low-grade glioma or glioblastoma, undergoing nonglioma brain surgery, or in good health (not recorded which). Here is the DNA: TGTGCCAGCAGCTTGGACCGGACTAGCGGGGGGGCAGATACGCAGTATTTT. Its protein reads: CASSLDRTSGGADTQYF.